This record concerns one TCR beta chain sequence. Its target is unknown. The data stem from a study of shared clonotypes between healthy human individuals. The CDR3 consists of 13 residues. Germline trimming cut 4 bases from V and 9 bases from J; bases unmatched to any gene: 3. Germline V gives CDR1 MNHNS, CDR2 SASEGT. Roughly 200 ng DNA, 30,000 to 35,000 T cell genomes, went into each sorted-subset replicate PCR. Profiled with immunoSEQ multiplex PCR; TCRdb holds only in-frame clones, not every one. In the table there are under 1,100,000 clones, about 74% of which are singletons. Whole-study results and caveats: Few donors limited the genetic and exposure-history diversity represented. A few donors shared 4.5% to 6.5% of their naive CD4 clonotypes.

The sequencing sample was made of memory CD4+ T cells sorted from blood. Subset reported: CD45RA-negative fraction. The V gene is TRBV6-1, the J gene TRBJ1-6; 7 bases are a match to TRBD1. The TCR sequence derives from a man aged 18-30 years in good health. The CDR3 reads CASSANRGSPLHF. The CDR3 DNA reads as TGTGCCAGCAGTGCGAACAGGGGTTCACCCCTCCACTTT.